This T cell receptor (beta chain) was captured in a study of T-cell reconstitution after alpha-beta-depleted transplantation in children. Findings of the study overall: Roughly two months post-transplant, alpha-beta T cells reportedly originated from several hundred graft clones that had expanded. A year post-transplant, T-cell counts and diversity derived mostly from newly produced T cells. The high TCRbeta diversity at day 60 in some patients came from surviving recipient T cells and thymic progenitors.

Of note for this clonotype: Its antigen is not known.

The authors prepared the TCRbeta library with unique molecular identifiers. TCRdb re-called the PCR reads with MiXCR, one entry per CDR3 protein. This table has hundreds of thousands of distinct CDR3 sequences, around 15% appearing once. The germline CDR1 and CDR2 sequences are LNHDA and SQIVND (reference sequence). The CDR3 consists of 14 residues. Trimming left V 5 bases short and J 3 bases short, with 11 bases between. This chain joins TRBV19 and TRBJ2-1, with D perhaps TRBD2 (6 bases). The receptor was derived from a male patient younger than 18 who had a stem cell transplant for acute lymphoblastic leukemia, so the T cells may come from the graft donor. The material was PBMCs, mostly from graft donor cells, obtained 360 days after TCRalphabeta/CD19-depleted stem cell transplant. CDR3 sequence reads: CASSLGLHYNEQFF. CDR3 DNA: TGTGCCAGTAGTCTGGGACTTCACTACAATGAGCAGTTCTTC.